The subject of this entry is one T cell receptor beta chain. Its antigen is not known. The PCR employed 60 Vbeta primers together with 13 Jbeta primers. Using immunoSEQ multiplex PCR, the repertoire was profiled, and TCRdb retains in-frame clones only, with some absent. The table records over 100,000 clones, approximately 79% of them present only once. The record originates from a study of cytomegalovirus exposure and HLA in healthy donors. Overall study: An early data release held approximately 80 million unique TCRs from HLA-typed donors.

CDR3 length equals 14 residues. The junction had 2 bases not matched to a gene; V was cut back by 3 bases and J by 6 bases. CDR1 is KGHSH, CDR2 LQKENI, per germline. Findings and caveats of the study: It emerged from a later analysis that several of the most significant clusters appeared to be linked to common viral pathogens. Analyzed later, association rates of TCRs varied across HLA loci, with DRB1 most and HLA-C fewest.

This rearrangement joins TRBV18 to TRBJ2-3; 11 positions agree with TRBD2. The clonotype comes from a man aged 25-40 years in good health and CMV-seronegative. What was sequenced was PBMCs. CDR3 region: CASSPGTSGDTQYF. The CDR3 DNA is TGTGCCAGCTCACCCGGGACTAGCGGCGATACGCAGTATTTT. Together with reference TRBV18 and TRBJ2-3, the CDR3 gives the full variable domain: NAGVMQNPRHLVRRRGQEARLRCSPMKGHSHVYWYRQLPEEGLKFMVYLQKENIIDESGMPKERFSAEFPKEGPSILRIQQVVRGDSAAYFCASSPGTSGDTQYFGPGTRLTVL.